The rows below give T cell receptor beta chains drawn from one sample of a study of blood T cell repertoires in COVID-19. TCRdb's copy holds only in-frame clones and misses some; the assay was immunoSEQ multiplex PCR. The sample lists 300,000 to 350,000 clones, approximately 88% seen once, with under 6% in the top ten. The sequenced material came from PBMCs or T cells enriched from blood (not recorded which). The receptors shown here come from a man younger than 40 who had recovered from COVID-19. Each CDR3 is given with its conserved first and last residue. Each record gives: J gene, CDR3 length, V gene, clone size, D gene, CDR3 DNA, CDR3 protein. A D gene is named only where the DNA matches it firmly. Only part of the rows carry a size: once, few, many, or a class if the clone is expanded.

TRBJ1-1	13	TRBV19	NA	NA	TGTGCCAGTAGGAGACAGAGCCCTTATGAAGCTTTCTTT	CASRRQSPYEAFF
TRBJ1-5	15	TRBV2	NA	TRBD1	TGTGCCAGCAAAACCGGGACAGGGGTAGAACAGCCCCAGCATTTT	CASKTGTGVEQPQHF
TRBJ2-1	16	TRBV10-1	NA	NA	TGCGCCAGCAGTGGGGCCCAAGCCGGGAAATACAATGAGCAGTTCTTC	CASSGAQAGKYNEQFF
TRBJ2-7	11	TRBV6-5	once	NA	TGTGCCAGCAGTTCCATGTACGAGCAGTACTTC	CASSSMYEQYF
TRBJ2-1	14	TRBV5-1	once	NA	TGCGCCAGCAGCTTGGCCGAGCAGGGCGATGAGCAGTTCTTC	CASSLAEQGDEQFF
TRBJ2-3	16	TRBV11-2	NA	TRBD1	TGTGCCAGCAGCTTAGAGCCAGGGGGTTACACAGATACGCAGTATTTT	CASSLEPGGYTDTQYF
TRBJ2-3	16	TRBV6-4	few	TRBD2	TGTGCCAGCAGTGACGGCAGCGGGGTAGCCACAGATACGCAGTATTTT	CASSDGSGVATDTQYF
TRBJ2-7	15	TRBV7-2	NA	TRBD2	TGTGCCAGCAGCTTAGGCTCTAGCGGGGGTTACGAGCAGTACTTC	CASSLGSSGGYEQYF
TRBJ1-1	15	TRBV5-4	NA	TRBD1	TGTGCCAGCAGCCAGTGGACAGGGTTGAGGGCTGAAGCTTTCTTT	CASSQWTGLRAEAFF
TRBJ1-2	13	TRBV27	NA	TRBD1	TGTGCCGGATTCCCACAGGGGGCCTATGGCTACACCTTC	CAGFPQGAYGYTF
TRBJ1-1	12	TRBV30	NA	NA	TGTGCCTGGAGGTATAAGAACACTGAAGCTTTCTTT	CAWRYKNTEAFF
TRBJ2-7	15	TRBV19	NA	TRBD1	TGTGCCAGTAGTGCCGGGACAGGGGGCCCCTACGAGCAGTACTTC	CASSAGTGGPYEQYF
TRBJ2-1	15	TRBV7-6	once	TRBD2	TGTGCCAGCAGCACTCTAGCGGGGGAGAACAATGAGCGGTTCTTC	CASSTLAGENNERFF
TRBJ1-5	14	TRBV10-3	NA	NA	TGTGCCATCAGTGAACGGGGGGCCGGTCAGCCCCAGCATTTT	CAISERGAGQPQHF
TRBJ2-1	14	TRBV6-5	NA	TRBD2	TGTGCCAGCAGTAGGGGGACTAGCTACAATGAGCAGTTCTTC	CASSRGTSYNEQFF
TRBJ1-1	15	TRBV7-9	NA	TRBD1	TGTGCCAGCAGCCCGGCGACAGGGCTGCGGACTGAAGCTTTCTTT	CASSPATGLRTEAFF
TRBJ1-2	15	TRBV3-1/TRBV3-2	NA	TRBD1	TGTGCCAGCAGCCCATTAGAGACAGGGGATGATGGCTACACCTTC	CASSPLETGDDGYTF
TRBJ2-1	14	TRBV27	NA	TRBD1	TGTGCCAGCACTGACAGGGGTACCTACAATGAGCAGTTCTTC	CASTDRGTYNEQFF
TRBJ2-1	12	TRBV12-3/TRBV12-4	NA	NA	TGTGCCAGCAGCTCCGTGTACAATGAGCAGTTCTTC	CASSSVYNEQFF
TRBJ2-5	16	TRBV5-1	NA	TRBD2	TGCGCCAGCAGCTTCGTTGGCGGGGGGGCCCGGGAGACCCAGTACTTC	CASSFVGGGARETQYF
TRBJ1-5	14	TRBV6-5	NA	NA	TGTGCCAGCATCGAGGGGGTTGGCAATCAGCCCCAGCATTTT	CASIEGVGNQPQHF
TRBJ1-2	14	TRBV27	NA	TRBD1	TGTGCCAGCAGCTCCTCGACAGGGTGGGATGGCTACACCTTC	CASSSSTGWDGYTF
TRBJ2-2	13	TRBV24-1	NA	NA	TGTGCCACCAGTCTGGGGGGCACCGGGGAGCTGTTTTTT	CATSLGGTGELFF
TRBJ1-3	14	TRBV21-1	NA	NA	TGTGCCAGCAGCTCCCAGGGGCCTGGAAACACCATATATTTT	CASSSQGPGNTIYF
TRBJ1-5	17	TRBV2	NA	NA	TGTGCCAGCAGTGAAGTAACGGGGTACGATAGCAATCAGCCCCAGCATTTT	CASSEVTGYDSNQPQHF
TRBJ2-3	12	TRBV24-1	NA	NA	TGTGCCACCAGTGGGCTCACAGATACGCAGTATTTT	CATSGLTDTQYF
TRBJ1-5	13	TRBV5-6	NA	NA	TGTGCCAGCAGCTTGGGTCGGGGGCAGCCCCAGCATTTT	CASSLGRGQPQHF
TRBJ1-5	19	TRBV15	once	TRBD1	TGTGCCACCAGCAGAGATTGGCCTGGGGGACAGGGCAGCAATCAGCCCCAGCATTTT	CATSRDWPGGQGSNQPQHF
TRBJ2-1	16	TRBV18	NA	TRBD1	TGTGCCAGCTCACCCGGACAGGAAAGGCCCTACAATGAGCAGTTCTTC	CASSPGQERPYNEQFF
TRBJ1-2	13	TRBV12-3/TRBV12-4	NA	NA	TGTGCCAGCAGCCTGGGGCGCGGCTATGGCTACACCTTC	CASSLGRGYGYTF
TRBJ2-7	14	TRBV5-1	few	NA	TGCGCCAGCAGCTTGTCTACAGGGTTCTACGAGCAGTACTTC	CASSLSTGFYEQYF
TRBJ1-5	15	TRBV6-5	NA	NA	TGTGCCAGCAGCCGAGCAGGGGATTTGGGTCAGCCCCAGCATTTT	CASSRAGDLGQPQHF
TRBJ2-2	13	TRBV7-8	NA	NA	TGTGCCAGCAGCCCCAGTTCAGCCGGGGAGCTGTTTTTT	CASSPSSAGELFF
TRBJ2-1	15	TRBV28	NA	TRBD2	TGTGCCAGCAGGTTAGCGGGGGGGCCGTACAATGAGCAGTTCTTC	CASRLAGGPYNEQFF
TRBJ1-1	14	TRBV2	NA	TRBD1	TGTGCCAGCAACGAGGGGGCAGGTGGTACTGAAGCTTTCTTT	CASNEGAGGTEAFF
TRBJ1-3	17	TRBV5-1	NA	TRBD1	TGCGCCAGCAGCCCTGGACAGGGGCTCAGCTCTGGAAACACCATATATTTT	CASSPGQGLSSGNTIYF
TRBJ2-1	13	TRBV7-8	once	NA	TGTGCCAGCAGCTTAGCACAGGACAATGAGCAGTTCTTC	CASSLAQDNEQFF
TRBJ2-5	14	TRBV18	NA	TRBD1	TGTGCCAGCTCACTTCCAGGGGGTCAAGAGACCCAGTACTTC	CASSLPGGQETQYF
TRBJ2-3	15	TRBV11-3	NA	NA	TGTGCCAGCAGCTTAGATAGACAACGAACGGATACGCAGTATTTT	CASSLDRQRTDTQYF
TRBJ1-6	19	TRBV4-1	NA	NA	TGCGCCAGCAGCCAAAAAGACCCCCGCGGGGGCGGTGATAATTCACCCCTCCACTTT	CASSQKDPRGGGDNSPLHF
TRBJ1-1	15	TRBV19	NA	NA	TGTGCCAGTAGACTCTCGACAGGAATGAACACTGAAGCTTTCTTT	CASRLSTGMNTEAFF
TRBJ2-1	13	TRBV24-1	NA	TRBD2	TGTGCCACCTTGGGGGGGGTTTACAATGAGCAGTTCTTC	CATLGGVYNEQFF
TRBJ2-5	20	TRBV7-8	NA	TRBD2	TGTGCCAGCAGCTTGGAGAGGCCGGGACTAGCGGGGGGCCACCAAGAGACCCAGTACTTC	CASSLERPGLAGGHQETQYF
TRBJ2-5	14	TRBV7-9	NA	TRBD1	TGTGCCAGCAGCTTAACACAGGGGGCCAAGACCCAGTACTTC	CASSLTQGAKTQYF
TRBJ1-5	15	TRBV6-9	NA	NA	TGTGCCCCCACCTGGACAGCACATAGCAATCAGCCCCAGCATTTT	CAPTWTAHSNQPQHF
TRBJ1-5	16	TRBV24-1	NA	TRBD1	TGTGCCACCAGCACGGGGGGACAGGGACTCAATCAGCCCCAGCATTTT	CATSTGGQGLNQPQHF
TRBJ2-3	14	TRBV7-2	NA	TRBD2	TGTGCCAGCAGGTTCGGGGGGGCACCAGATACGCAGTATTTT	CASRFGGAPDTQYF
TRBJ1-2	15	TRBV18	NA	NA	TGTGCCAGCTCACCAAACAGGGACCCAAACTATGGCTACACCTTC	CASSPNRDPNYGYTF
TRBJ2-3	14	TRBV9	NA	NA	TGTGCCAGCAGCGTAGGGCAGGGGAAGGATACGCAGTATTTT	CASSVGQGKDTQYF